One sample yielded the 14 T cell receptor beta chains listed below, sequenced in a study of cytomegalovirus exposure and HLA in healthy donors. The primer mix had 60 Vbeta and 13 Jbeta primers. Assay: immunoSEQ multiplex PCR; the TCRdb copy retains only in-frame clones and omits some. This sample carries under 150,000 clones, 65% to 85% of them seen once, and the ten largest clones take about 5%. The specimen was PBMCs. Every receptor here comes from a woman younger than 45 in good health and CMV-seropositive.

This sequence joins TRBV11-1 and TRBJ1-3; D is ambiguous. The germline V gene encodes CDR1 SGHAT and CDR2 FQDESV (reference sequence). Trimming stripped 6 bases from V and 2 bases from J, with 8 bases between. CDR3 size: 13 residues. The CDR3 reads CASSVTAGNTIYF. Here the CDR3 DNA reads TGTGCCAGCAGTGTCACAGCTGGAAACACCATATATTTT.

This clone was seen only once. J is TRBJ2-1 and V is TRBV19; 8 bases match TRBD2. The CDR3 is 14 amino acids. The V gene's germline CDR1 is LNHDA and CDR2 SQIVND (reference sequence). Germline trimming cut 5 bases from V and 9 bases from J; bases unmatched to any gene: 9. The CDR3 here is CASSWGLGTGEQFF. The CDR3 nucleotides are TGTGCCAGTAGTTGGGGACTAGGAACGGGTGAGCAGTTCTTC.

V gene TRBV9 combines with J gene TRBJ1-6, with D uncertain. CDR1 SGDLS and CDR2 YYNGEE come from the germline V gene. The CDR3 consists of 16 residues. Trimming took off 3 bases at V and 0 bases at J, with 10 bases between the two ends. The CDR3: CASSAEISSYNSPLHF. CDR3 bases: TGTGCCAGCAGCGCCGAAATTAGCTCCTATAATTCACCCCTCCACTTT.

This CDR3 reads CASSLGQITDTQYF. The CDR3 DNA reads as TGCGCCAGCAGCTTGGGGCAGATCACAGATACGCAGTATTTT. The chain joins TRBV5-1 to TRBJ2-3; D is uncertain. The CDR3 sequence is 14 residues long. V was cut by 0 bases and J by 2 bases, with 7 bases left in between. CDR1 and CDR2 from the germline V gene are SGHRS and YFSETQ.

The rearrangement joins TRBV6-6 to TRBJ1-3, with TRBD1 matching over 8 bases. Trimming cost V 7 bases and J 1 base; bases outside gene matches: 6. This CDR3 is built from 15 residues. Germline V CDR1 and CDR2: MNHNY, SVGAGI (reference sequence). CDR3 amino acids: CASKIDRGSGNTIYF. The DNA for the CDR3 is TGTGCCAGCAAAATTGACAGGGGTTCTGGAAACACCATATATTTT.

The CDR3 nucleotides read TGTGCCAGCAGTTACCCAGCGAATTCCTACAATGAGCAGTTCTTC. Translation gives CASSYPANSYNEQFF. The V gene is TRBV6-5, the J gene TRBJ2-1; no firm D call. Looked up from germline, CDR1 is MNHEY and CDR2 is SVGAGI. Deletions cut 2 bases from V and 1 base from J, with 9 bases between. The CDR3 has 15 residues.

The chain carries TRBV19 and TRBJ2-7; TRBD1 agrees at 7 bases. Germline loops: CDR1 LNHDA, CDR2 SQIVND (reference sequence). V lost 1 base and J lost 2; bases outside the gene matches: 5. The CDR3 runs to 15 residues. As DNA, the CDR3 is TGTGCCAGTAGTATAGTTAGGGACAGAACCTACGAGCAGTACTTC. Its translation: CASSIVRDRTYEQYF.

The chain's CDR3 is CASSIGASSRTEAFF. DNA of the CDR3: TGTGCCAGTAGTATTGGGGCGTCCAGCCGCACTGAAGCTTTCTTT. This chain links TRBV19 with TRBJ1-1; possibly TRBD1 for D (5 bases). The length of the CDR3 is 15 residues. The V gene lost 3 bases and the J gene lost 4 bases, with 15 bases spanning the gap. CDR1 is LNHDA and CDR2 is SQIVND in the germline V gene (reference sequence).

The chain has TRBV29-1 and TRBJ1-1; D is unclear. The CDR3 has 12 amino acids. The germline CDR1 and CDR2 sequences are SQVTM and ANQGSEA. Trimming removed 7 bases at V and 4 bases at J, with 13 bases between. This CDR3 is CSAISFSTEAFF. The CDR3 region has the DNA TGCAGCGCTATCTCGTTTAGCACTGAAGCTTTCTTT.

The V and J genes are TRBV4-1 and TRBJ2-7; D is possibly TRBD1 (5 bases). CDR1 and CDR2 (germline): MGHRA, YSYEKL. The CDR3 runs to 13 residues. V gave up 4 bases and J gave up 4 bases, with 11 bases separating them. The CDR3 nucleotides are TGCGCCAGCAGCCTGAATCAGGGTTACGAGCAGTACTTC. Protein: CASSLNQGYEQYF.

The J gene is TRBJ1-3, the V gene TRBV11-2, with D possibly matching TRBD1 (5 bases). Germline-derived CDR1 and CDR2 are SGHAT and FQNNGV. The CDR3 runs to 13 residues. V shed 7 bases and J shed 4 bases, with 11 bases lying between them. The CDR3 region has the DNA TGTGCCAGCATCGGGGGGATAGGAAACACCATATATTTT. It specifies CASIGGIGNTIYF. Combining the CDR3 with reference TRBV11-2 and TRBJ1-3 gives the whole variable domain EAGVAQSPRYKIIEKRQSVAFWCNPISGHATLYWYQQILGQGPKLLIQFQNNGVVDDSQLPKDRFSAERLKGVDSTLKIQPAKLEDSAVYLCASIGGIGNTIYFGEGSWLTVV.

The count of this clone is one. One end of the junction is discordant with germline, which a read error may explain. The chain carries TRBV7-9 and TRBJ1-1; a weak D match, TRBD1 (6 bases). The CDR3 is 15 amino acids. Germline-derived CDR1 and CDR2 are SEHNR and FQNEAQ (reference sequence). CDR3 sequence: CSSSLGGPGGTEAFF. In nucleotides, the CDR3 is TGTTCCAGCAGCTTAGGGGGGCCGGGCGGCACTGAAGCTTTCTTT.

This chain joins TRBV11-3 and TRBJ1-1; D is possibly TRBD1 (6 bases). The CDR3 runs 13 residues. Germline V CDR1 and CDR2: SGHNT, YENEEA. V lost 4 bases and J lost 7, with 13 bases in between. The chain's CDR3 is CASSYRDTREAFF. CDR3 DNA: TGTGCCAGCAGCTACCGGGACACCCGTGAAGCTTTCTTT.

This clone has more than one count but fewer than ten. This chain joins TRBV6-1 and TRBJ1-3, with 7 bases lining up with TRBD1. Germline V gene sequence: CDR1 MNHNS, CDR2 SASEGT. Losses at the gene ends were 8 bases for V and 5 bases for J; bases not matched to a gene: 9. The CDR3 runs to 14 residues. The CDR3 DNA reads TGTGCCAGCTTAGGCAGGGGGGCAAGAAACACCATATATTTT. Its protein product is CASLGRGARNTIYF.